This TCR beta chain was sequenced during a study of OX40 agonist ivuxolimab in advanced cancers. General notes on the study: Ivuxolimab, which targeted the costimulatory receptor OX40 (CD134), was an agonistic, fully human IgG2 monoclonal antibody. Of the approximately 50 patients in dose escalation, some 20 had hepatocellular carcinoma, approximately 15 had melanoma, 9 had renal cell carcinoma and 9 had head and neck cancer. Peripheral TCRbeta sequencing aimed to test whether ivuxolimab altered TCR sequence diversity and caused clonal T-cell expansion. Patients were allowed to have had prior anti-PD-1, anti-PD-L1 or anti-CTLA-4 therapy, and around 37% of the dose-escalation patients had previously received checkpoint inhibitors. A male proportion of 82.7% and a mean age of approximately 60 years, ranging from about 20 to 85, were recorded for the dose-escalation cohort. The monotherapy dose-escalation portion (N of about 50 patients) of the phase I ivuxolimab trial is reported in the paper. Intravenous ivuxolimab was administered to patients every 2 weeks at six dose levels: 0.01, 0.1, 0.3, 1.5, 3 and 10 mg/kg. Three dose-escalation patients achieved partial responses, one with hepatocellular carcinoma and two with cutaneous melanoma. What the research found in general, with its limitations: Low levels of normalized T-cell clonal expansion were also seen in some patients who did not respond. After ivuxolimab, more expanded clones were found on average in CD8+ T cells than in CD4+ T cells. The antigen specificity of the peripheral T cells that underwent clonal expansion was not determined. Clonal expansion of both CD4+ and CD8+ blood T cells was observed from baseline to week 6 at doses 0.1 to 3.0 mg/kg. In the 0.1-3.0 mg/kg groups, partial responders had among the lowest normalized peripheral clonal expansion, particularly in CD8+ T cells.

Comments on this clone: Its antigen is not yet known. The sample holds no much larger clone one base away, and base qualities are not on file.

For sequencing of the TCRbeta CDR3 region, genomic DNA was extracted from the sorted cells. The immunoSEQ Assay was used to sequence the TCRbeta CDR3 regions. Not all clones reach the TCRdb copy of this immuneACCESS table, which keeps in-frame sequences only. Checked studies attribute under half of the gap to unresolved V genes and leave the rest unexplained. The sample includes 50,000 or so clones, with approximately 85% observed a single time. Together, the top ten hold under 3% of the sample. The germline V gene provides CDR1 SGDLS and CDR2 YYNGEE. There are 17 amino acids in the CDR3, from cysteine to phenylalanine inclusive. Here the CDR3 DNA is all that survives: 51 bases in frame from base 1. The V end loses 4 bases and the J end loses 3 bases, and a stretch of 19 bases separates them. Patients with a history of autoimmune disease or receiving systemic immunosuppression were excluded from the trial. Peripheral blood for TCR sequencing was drawn from every dose cohort at baseline, at cycle 4 day 1 and at cycle 7 day 1. Samples came from an open-label, multicenter, first-in-human phase I dose-escalation trial of ivuxolimab. Adults with locally advanced or metastatic melanoma, renal cell carcinoma, hepatocellular carcinoma or head and neck squamous cell carcinoma were enrolled in the trial. Before TCR sequencing, CD4+ T cells and CD8+ T cells from peripheral blood were sorted into separate populations.

This receptor was taken from an adult with an advanced solid tumor such as melanoma, head and neck, liver or kidney cancer. The rearranged segments are TRBV9 and TRBJ2-2; the D gene is possibly TRBD2, with 7 bases matching. Sample: CD4+ or CD8+ T cells sorted from blood, taken in a trial of the OX40 agonist ivuxolimab. CDR3 loop: CASSIVVSGGDTGELFF. The DNA reads as follows: TGTGCCAGCAGCATCGTCGTTTCGGGGGGCGACACCGGGGAGCTGTTTTTT.